This T cell receptor beta chain derives from a study of molecular identifiers for immune sequencing clone quantification. Study conclusions and caveats: Highly expanded clones may be undercounted when identical TCR molecules share barcodes.

A note on this clonotype: Its antigen is as yet unknown. A much larger clone sits a single nucleotide away, making a read error possible.

Methods described previously were used for bulk TCR libraries, and listed TCR primers were applied. One entry per CDR3 protein, called by TCRdb with MiXCR from the PCR reads. The sample has approximately 630,000 distinct CDR3 sequences; 25% are singletons. Between roughly 18,000 and 1,100,000 sorted cells, with 10%, 30% or 50% RNA, yielded naive CD8 libraries. As CD8+CD4-CCR7+CD45RA+ cells, naive CD8 T cells were sorted. The CDR3 has 15 amino acids. Germline assignment: CDR1 ENHRY and CDR2 SYGVKD. The sequence was collected from a human donor in good health. Some libraries in this study had Jurkat cell RNA spiked in. This chain uses TRBV10-3 with TRBJ2-6; TRBD1 is a possible D gene (5 bases). Sequenced material: naive CD8+ T cells from blood, with Jurkat cell RNA spiked in. Subset reported: FACS-sorted CD8+CD4-CCR7+CD45RA+ naive T cells. The CDR3 region has the DNA TGTGCCATCAGTGAAGGTACAGGTGGGGCCAACGTCCCGACTTTC. It translates to CAISEGTGGANVPTF.